The text below deals with one T cell receptor (beta chain). Its cognate antigen is unknown. The CDR3 spans 17 residues. The V segment lost 1 base and the J segment 6 bases; nucleotides outside the gene matches: 13. Per germline, CDR1 MNHEY and CDR2 SMNVEV (reference sequence). This specimen belongs to a study of T cell responses to AZD1222 COVID-19 vaccine. Study-level background: It was second doses at about 4 or about 12 weeks that were pooled.

Libraries were prepared by immunoSEQ multiplex PCR; TCRdb keeps only in-frame clonotypes and omits some of them. The repertoire holds around 96,000 clones, with 70% to 90% as singletons. Study-level results: It should be noted that donors were predominantly white British and more often female, and clonal diversity was possibly underestimated. No repertoire was sampled before or during the peak T cell response, only after it.

This chain uses TRBV27 with TRBJ1-2; 8 nucleotides agree with TRBD1. The sequence came from an adult in good health. Here the sequenced sample was peripheral blood, taken on day 0 of AZD1222 vaccination. This chain's CDR3 is CASSLYARTGFGDGYTF. DNA of the CDR3: TGTGCCAGCAGTTTATACGCCCGGACAGGGTTTGGGGATGGCTACACCTTC.